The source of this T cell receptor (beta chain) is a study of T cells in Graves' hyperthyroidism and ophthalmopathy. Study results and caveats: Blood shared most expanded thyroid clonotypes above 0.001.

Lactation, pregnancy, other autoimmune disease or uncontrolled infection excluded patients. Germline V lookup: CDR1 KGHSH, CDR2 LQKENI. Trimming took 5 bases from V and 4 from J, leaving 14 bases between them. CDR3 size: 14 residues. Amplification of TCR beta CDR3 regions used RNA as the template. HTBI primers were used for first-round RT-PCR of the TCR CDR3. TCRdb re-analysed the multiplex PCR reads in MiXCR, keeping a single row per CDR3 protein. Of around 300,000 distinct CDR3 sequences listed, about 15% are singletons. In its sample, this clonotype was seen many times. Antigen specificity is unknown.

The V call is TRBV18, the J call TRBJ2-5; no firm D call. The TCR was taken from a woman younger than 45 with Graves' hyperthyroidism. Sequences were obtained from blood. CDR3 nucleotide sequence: TGTGCCAGCTCATCTGGGTCCAAACGAGAGACCCAGTACTTC. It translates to CASSSGSKRETQYF.